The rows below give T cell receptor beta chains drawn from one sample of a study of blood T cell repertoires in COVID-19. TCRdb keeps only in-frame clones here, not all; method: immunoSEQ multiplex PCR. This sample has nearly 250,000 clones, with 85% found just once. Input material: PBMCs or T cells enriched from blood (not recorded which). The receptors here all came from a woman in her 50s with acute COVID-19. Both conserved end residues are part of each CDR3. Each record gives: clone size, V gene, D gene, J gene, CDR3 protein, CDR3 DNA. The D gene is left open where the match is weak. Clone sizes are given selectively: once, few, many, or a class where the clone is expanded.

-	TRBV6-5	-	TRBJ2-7	CASRSQVPTYEQYF	TGTGCCAGCAGATCTCAGGTACCTACTTACGAGCAGTACTTC
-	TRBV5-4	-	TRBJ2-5	CASSVDQETQYF	TGTGCCAGCAGCGTCGACCAAGAGACCCAGTACTTC
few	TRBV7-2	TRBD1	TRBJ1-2	CASSPRQGGIGYTF	TGTGCCAGCAGCCCCCGACAGGGGGGCATTGGCTACACCTTC
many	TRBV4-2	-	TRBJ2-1	CASSQDIRGEQFF	TGTGCCAGCAGCCAAGATATCAGGGGTGAGCAGTTCTTC
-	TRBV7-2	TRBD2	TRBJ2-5	CASSPGLAGAETQYF	TGTGCCAGCAGCCCGGGACTAGCGGGGGCTGAGACCCAGTACTTC
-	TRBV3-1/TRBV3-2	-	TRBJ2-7	CASSQDMGFRAHEQYF	TGTGCCAGCAGCCAAGACATGGGCTTTCGAGCCCACGAGCAGTACTTC
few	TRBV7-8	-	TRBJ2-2	CASSLDGIRGELFF	TGTGCCAGCAGCTTAGACGGGATTAGGGGGGAGCTGTTTTTT
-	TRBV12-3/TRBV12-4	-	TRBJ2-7	CASSNSYEQYF	TGTGCCAGCAGTAACAGCTACGAGCAGTACTTC
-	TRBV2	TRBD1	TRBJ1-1	CASLRGTGGLGEAFF	TGTGCCAGCTTAAGAGGTACAGGGGGATTGGGTGAAGCTTTCTTT
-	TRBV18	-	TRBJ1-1	CASSINLNTEAFF	TGTGCCAGCTCAATTAATTTGAACACTGAAGCTTTCTTT
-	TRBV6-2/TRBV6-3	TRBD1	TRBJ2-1	CASSRTGANEQFF	TGTGCCAGCAGTCGGACAGGGGCCAATGAGCAGTTCTTC
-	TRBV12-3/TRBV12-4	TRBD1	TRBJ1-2	CASSPGQDYGYTF	TGTGCCAGCAGTCCGGGACAGGACTATGGCTACACCTTC
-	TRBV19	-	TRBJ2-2	CASPPTRGGELFF	TGTGCCAGCCCGCCCACCAGGGGCGGGGAGCTGTTTTTT
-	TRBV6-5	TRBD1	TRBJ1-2	CASSRDRARGYTF	TGTGCCAGCAGCCGTGACAGGGCGAGAGGCTACACCTTC
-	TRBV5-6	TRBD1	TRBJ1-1	CASSFYRGNTEAFF	TGTGCCAGCAGCTTTTACAGGGGGAACACTGAAGCTTTCTTT
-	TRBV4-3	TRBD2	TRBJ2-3	CASSQSSGGLSTDTQYF	TGCGCCAGCAGCCAATCTAGCGGGGGGCTTAGCACAGATACGCAGTATTTT
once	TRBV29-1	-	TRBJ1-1	CSVFRVNTEAFF	TGCAGCGTTTTCAGGGTAAACACTGAAGCTTTCTTT
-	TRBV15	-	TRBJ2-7	CATSTFQGSYEQYF	TGTGCCACCAGCACATTCCAGGGGTCATACGAGCAGTACTTC
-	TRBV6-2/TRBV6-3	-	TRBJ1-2	CASSYSAGSIGYGYTF	TGTGCCAGCAGTTACTCGGCGGGGAGCATTGGGTATGGCTACACCTTC
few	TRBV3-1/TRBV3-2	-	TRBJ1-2	CASSQVQLDGYTF	TGTGCCAGCAGCCAAGTACAACTAGATGGCTACACCTTC
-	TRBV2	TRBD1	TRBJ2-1	CASKVGQGWNEQFF	TGTGCCAGCAAGGTCGGACAGGGTTGGAATGAGCAGTTCTTC
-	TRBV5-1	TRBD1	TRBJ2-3	CASAPGQPYTDTQYF	TGCGCCAGCGCCCCGGGACAGCCCTACACAGATACGCAGTATTTT